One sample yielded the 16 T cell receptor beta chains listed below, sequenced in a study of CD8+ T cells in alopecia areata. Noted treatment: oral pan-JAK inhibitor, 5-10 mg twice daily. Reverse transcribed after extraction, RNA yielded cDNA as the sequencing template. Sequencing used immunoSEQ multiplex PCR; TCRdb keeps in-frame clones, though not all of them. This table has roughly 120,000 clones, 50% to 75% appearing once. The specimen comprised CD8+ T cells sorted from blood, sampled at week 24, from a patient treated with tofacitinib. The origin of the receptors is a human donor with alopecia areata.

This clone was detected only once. This CDR3 is CASSPGLAGAETQYF. The CDR3 DNA is TGCGCCAGCAGCCCGGGACTAGCGGGGGCAGAGACCCAGTACTTC. J is TRBJ2-5 and V is TRBV5-1; 14 bases are shared with TRBD2. The CDR3 has 15 amino acids. The V segment lost 4 bases and the J segment 4 bases; nucleotides outside the gene matches: 3. The germline V gene encodes CDR1 SGHRS and CDR2 YFSETQ.

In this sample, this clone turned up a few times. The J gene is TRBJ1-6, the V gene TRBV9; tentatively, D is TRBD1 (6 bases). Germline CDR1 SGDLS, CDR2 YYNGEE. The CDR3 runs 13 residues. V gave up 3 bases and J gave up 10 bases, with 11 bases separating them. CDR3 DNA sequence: TGTGCCAGCAGCGAGGGGGGGAACTCACCCCTCCACTTT. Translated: CASSEGGNSPLHF.

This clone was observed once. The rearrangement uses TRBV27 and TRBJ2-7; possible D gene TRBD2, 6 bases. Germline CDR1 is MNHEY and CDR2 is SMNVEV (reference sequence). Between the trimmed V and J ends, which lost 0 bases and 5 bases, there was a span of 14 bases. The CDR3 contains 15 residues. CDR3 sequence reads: CASSLSMEGIHEQYF. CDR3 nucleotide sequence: TGTGCCAGCAGTTTATCGATGGAGGGGATCCACGAGCAGTACTTC.

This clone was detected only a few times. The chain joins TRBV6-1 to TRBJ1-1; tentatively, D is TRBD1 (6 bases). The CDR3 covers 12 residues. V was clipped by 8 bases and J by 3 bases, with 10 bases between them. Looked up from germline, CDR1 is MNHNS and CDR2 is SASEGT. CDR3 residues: CASEDRYTEAFF. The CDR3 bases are TGTGCCAGCGAAGACAGGTACACTGAAGCTTTCTTT.

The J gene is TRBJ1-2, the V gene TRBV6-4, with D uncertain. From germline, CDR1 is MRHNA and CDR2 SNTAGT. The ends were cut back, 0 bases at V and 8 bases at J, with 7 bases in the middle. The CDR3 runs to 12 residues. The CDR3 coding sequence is TGTGCCAGCAGTGACTCTGGTCGCGGCTACACCTTC. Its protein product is CASSDSGRGYTF.

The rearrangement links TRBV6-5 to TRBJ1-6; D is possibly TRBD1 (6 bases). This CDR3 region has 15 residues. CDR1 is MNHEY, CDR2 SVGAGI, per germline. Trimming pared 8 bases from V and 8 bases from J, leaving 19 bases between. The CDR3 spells CASVAMGASDSPLHF. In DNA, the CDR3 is TGTGCCAGCGTTGCAATGGGGGCGTCAGATTCACCCCTCCACTTT.

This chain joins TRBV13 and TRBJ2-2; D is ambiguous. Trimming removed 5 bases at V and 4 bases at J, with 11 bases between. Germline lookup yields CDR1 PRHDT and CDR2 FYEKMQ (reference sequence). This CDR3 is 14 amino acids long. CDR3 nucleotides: TGTGCCAGCAGCCCCGGGTCACTCACCGGGGAGCTGTTTTTT. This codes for CASSPGSLTGELFF.

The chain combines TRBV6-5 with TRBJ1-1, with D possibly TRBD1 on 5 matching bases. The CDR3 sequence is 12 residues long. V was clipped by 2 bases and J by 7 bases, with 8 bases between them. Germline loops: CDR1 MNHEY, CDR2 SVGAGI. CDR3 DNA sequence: TGTGCCAGCAGTTACAAGAGGGGTGAAGCTTTCTTT. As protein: CASSYKRGEAFF.

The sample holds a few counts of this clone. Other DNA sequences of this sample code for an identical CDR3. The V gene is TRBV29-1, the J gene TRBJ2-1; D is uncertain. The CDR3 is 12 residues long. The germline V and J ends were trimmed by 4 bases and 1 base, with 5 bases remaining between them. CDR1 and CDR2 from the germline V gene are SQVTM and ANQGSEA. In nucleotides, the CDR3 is TGCAGCGTTGTAGGGTCCTACAATGAGCAGTTCTTC. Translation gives CSVVGSYNEQFF.

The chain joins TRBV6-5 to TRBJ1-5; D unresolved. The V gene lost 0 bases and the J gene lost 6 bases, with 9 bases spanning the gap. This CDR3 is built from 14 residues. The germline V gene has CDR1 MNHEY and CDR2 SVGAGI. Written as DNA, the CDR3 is TGTGCCAGCAGTTACTCGAATGTCGGTCAGCCCCAGCATTTT. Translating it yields CASSYSNVGQPQHF.

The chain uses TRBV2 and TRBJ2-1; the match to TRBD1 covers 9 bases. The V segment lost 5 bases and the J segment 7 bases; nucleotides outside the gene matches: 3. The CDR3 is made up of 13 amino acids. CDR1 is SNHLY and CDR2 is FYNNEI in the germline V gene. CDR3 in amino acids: CASSRTGENEQFF. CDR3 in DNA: TGTGCCAGCAGTAGGACAGGGGAGAATGAGCAGTTCTTC.

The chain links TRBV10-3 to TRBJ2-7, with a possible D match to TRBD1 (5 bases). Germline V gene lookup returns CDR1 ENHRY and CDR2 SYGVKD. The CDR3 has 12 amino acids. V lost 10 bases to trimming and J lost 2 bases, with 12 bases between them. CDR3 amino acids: CATLTETYEQYF. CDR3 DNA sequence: TGTGCCACCTTGACAGAGACCTACGAGCAGTACTTC.

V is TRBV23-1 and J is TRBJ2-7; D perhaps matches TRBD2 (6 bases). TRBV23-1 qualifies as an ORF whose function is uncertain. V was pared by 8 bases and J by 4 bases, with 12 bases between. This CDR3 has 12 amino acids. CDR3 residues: CASSGGFYEQYF. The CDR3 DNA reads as TGCGCCAGCTCCGGGGGATTTTACGAGCAGTACTTC.

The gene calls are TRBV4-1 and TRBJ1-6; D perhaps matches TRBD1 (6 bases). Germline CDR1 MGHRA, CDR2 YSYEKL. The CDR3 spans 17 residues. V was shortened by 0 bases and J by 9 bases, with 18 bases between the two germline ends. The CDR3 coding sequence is TGCGCCAGCAGCCAAGATGTAGAAGGGGGTTATTTTTCACCCCTCCACTTT. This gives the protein CASSQDVEGGYFSPLHF.

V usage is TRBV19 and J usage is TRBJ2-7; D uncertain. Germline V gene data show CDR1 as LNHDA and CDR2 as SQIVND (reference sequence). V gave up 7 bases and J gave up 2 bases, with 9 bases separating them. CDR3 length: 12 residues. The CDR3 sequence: CASIGPTYEQYF. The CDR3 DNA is TGTGCCAGTATCGGGCCTACCTACGAGCAGTACTTC.

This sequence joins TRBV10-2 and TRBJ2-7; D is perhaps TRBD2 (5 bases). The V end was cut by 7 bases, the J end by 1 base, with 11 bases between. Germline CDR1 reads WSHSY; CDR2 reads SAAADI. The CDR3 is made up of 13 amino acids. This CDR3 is CASTSPGSYEQYF. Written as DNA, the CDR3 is TGCGCCAGCACCTCCCCGGGGTCCTACGAGCAGTACTTC.